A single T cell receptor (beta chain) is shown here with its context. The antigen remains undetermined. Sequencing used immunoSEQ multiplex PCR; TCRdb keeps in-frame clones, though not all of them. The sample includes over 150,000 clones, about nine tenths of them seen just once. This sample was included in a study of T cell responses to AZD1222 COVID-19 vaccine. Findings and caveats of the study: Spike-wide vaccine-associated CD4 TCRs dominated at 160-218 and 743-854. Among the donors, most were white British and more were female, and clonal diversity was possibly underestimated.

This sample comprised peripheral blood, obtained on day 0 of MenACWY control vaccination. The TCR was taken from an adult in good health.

The CDR3 DNA reads TGCGCCAGCAGCCAAGAAGGGGCACAGGCCTGGGGCTACACCTTC. The encoded protein is CASSQEGAQAWGYTF. This chain uses TRBV4-1 with TRBJ1-2; D possibly corresponds to TRBD1 (5 bases). Per germline, CDR1 MGHRA and CDR2 YSYEKL. Trimming shortened V by 0 bases and J by 8 bases, and 16 bases separated the two germline ends. There are 15 residues in the CDR3.